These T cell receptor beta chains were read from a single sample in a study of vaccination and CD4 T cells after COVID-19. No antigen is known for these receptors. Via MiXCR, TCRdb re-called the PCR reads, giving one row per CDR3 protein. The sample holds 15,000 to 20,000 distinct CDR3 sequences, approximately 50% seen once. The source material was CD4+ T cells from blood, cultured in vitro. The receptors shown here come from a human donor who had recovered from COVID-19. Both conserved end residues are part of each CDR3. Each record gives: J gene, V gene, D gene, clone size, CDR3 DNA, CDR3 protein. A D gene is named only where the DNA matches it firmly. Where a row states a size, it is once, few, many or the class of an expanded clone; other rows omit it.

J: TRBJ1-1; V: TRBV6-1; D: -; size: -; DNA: TGTGCCAGCAGTGAAGACAGAGGGGGACAAGCTTTCTTT; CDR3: CASSEDRGGQAFF
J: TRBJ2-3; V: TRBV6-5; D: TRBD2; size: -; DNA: TGTGCCAGCAGTTACTCTAGCGGGAGGACAGATACGCAGTATTTT; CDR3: CASSYSSGRTDTQYF
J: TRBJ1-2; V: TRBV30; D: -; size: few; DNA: TGTGCCTGGAGCAAGGCGGGGGTTGATGGCTACACCTTC; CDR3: CAWSKAGVDGYTF
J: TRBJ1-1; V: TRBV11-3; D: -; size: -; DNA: TGTGCCAGCAGCTTATTGGGGGCTCAAAACACTGAAGCTTTCTTT; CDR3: CASSLLGAQNTEAFF
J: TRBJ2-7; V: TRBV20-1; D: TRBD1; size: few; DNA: TGCAGTGCCGGACAGGGGGCGCGGGAGCAGTACTTC; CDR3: CSAGQGAREQYF
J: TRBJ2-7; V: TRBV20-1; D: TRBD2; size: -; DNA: TGCAGTGCTTCGGGTCATCTAGCGGGATCTCGGAACGAGCAGTACTTC; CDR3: CSASGHLAGSRNEQYF
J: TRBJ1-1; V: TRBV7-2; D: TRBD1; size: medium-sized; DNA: TGTGCCAGCAGACAAGACAGGGGTCGGGACACTGAAGCTTTCTTT; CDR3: CASRQDRGRDTEAFF
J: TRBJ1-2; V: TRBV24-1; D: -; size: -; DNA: TGTGCCACCAGTGATCACAGCTTCTATGGCTACACCTTC; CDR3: CATSDHSFYGYTF
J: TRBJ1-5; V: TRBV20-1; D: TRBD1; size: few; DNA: TGCAGTGCCCTACCGTACAGGGGAGACCAGCCCCAGCATTTT; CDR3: CSALPYRGDQPQHF
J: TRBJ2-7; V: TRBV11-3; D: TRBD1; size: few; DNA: TGTGCCAGCAGCTTAGTCAGGACAGGGGGCGAGCAGTACTTC; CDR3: CASSLVRTGGEQYF
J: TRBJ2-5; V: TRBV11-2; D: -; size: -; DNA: -; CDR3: CASSSRGSILAQYF
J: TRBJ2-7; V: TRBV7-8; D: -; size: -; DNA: TGTGCCAGTGGCATAGTGGGGGTTACATCCTACGAGCAGTACTTC; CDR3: CASGIVGVTSYEQYF
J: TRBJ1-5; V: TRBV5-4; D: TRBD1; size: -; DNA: TGTGCCAGCAGAGTCCAGGGGGAGAATCAGCCCCAGCATTTT; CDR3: CASRVQGENQPQHF
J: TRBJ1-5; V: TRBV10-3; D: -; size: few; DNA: TGTGCCATCAGTGAGAGGGGGGATCAGCCCCAGCATTTT; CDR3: CAISERGDQPQHF
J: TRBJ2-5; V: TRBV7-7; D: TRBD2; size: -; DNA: TGTGCTAGCAGCTCCCGCGATAGCGGGAAAGAGACCCAGTACTTC; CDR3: CASSSRDSGKETQYF
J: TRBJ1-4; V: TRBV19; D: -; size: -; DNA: TGTGCCAGTAGTATCGGGGGGCAGTTTGAAAAACTGTTTTTT; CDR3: CASSIGGQFEKLFF
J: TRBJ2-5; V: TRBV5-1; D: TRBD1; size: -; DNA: TGCGCCAGCAGCAAACAGGGGGCAAGGGAGACCCAGTACTTC; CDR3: CASSKQGARETQYF
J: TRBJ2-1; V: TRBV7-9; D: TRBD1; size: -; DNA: TGTGCCAGCAGCCCACAGGGGAAGAATGAGCAGTTCTTC; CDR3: CASSPQGKNEQFF
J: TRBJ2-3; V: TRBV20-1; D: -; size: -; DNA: TGCAGTGCTAGACCGGACACAGATACGCAGTATTTT; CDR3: CSARPDTDTQYF
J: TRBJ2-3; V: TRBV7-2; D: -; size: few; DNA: TGTGCCAGCAGCACCCATGCAGATACGCAGTATTTT; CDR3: CASSTHADTQYF